In its sample, the clone carrying this T cell receptor beta chain was seen a few times. Its antigen is unknown. This may come from a read error, since a much larger clone is one base off. Per the germline V gene, CDR1 is LGHNA and CDR2 is YNFKEQ. V lost 0 bases and J 6 bases, leaving 15 bases between the germline ends. The CDR3 extends over 16 amino acids. The data were taken from a study of radiation and T cells in renal cell carcinoma. Study outcomes and limitations: In nephrectomy-only tumors, top 100 clonotypes averaged around 40%, versus 54% irradiated. Dominant CDR3 motifs occupied more repertoire in irradiated than control tumors.

The treatment was: treatment-naive control, cytoreductive nephrectomy. Control tumors came from treatment-naive patients without prior radiation. Sequencing used immunoSEQ multiplex PCR; TCRdb keeps in-frame clones, though not all of them. The profile covers more than 8,500 clones, with roughly 63% appearing a single time and more than 12% taken by the ten largest. The TCR originated in a man aged 55-75 years with renal cell carcinoma. The rearrangement joins TRBV4-2 to TRBJ1-5, with D possibly matching TRBD1 (5 bases). The sequencing here drew on tumor tissue, taken from a patient whose treatment was nephrectomy without radiotherapy. DNA of the CDR3: TGTGCCAGCAGCCAAGATGGGGCATCGGGTCCTCAGCCCCAGCATTTT. Residues: CASSQDGASGPQPQHF.